The 7 T cell receptor beta chains presented below share a single source sample, sequenced in a study of regulatory T cells in long-lasting Graves disease. Assembly of TCR beta libraries relied on iRepertoire HTBI primers together with Arm-PCR of CDR3 regions. Via MiXCR, TCRdb re-called the multiplex PCR reads, giving one row per CDR3 protein. In the table there are over 200,000 distinct CDR3 sequences, about 20% of which are singletons. Regarding time point: newly diagnosed GD, antithyroid drugs for less than 3 months. Making the TCR library involved RNA that had been extracted from PBMCs. These data were likewise used in another study, on T cells in Graves' hyperthyroidism and ophthalmopathy.

Sequencing used peripheral blood mononuclear cells (PBMCs), obtained at new diagnosis, from a patient treated with antithyroid drugs. All receptors derive from a young woman with Graves disease.

Ten or more counts support this clonotype. The chain combines TRBV2 with TRBJ1-2; TRBD1 aligns across 8 bases. The V and J ends lost 6 bases and 5 bases, in that order; junction bases with no gene match: 8. The CDR3 spans 14 residues. Germline V gene data show CDR1 as SNHLY and CDR2 as FYNNEI. CDR3 nucleotide sequence: TGTGCCAGCAGAGAGACAGGGGAAACTTATGGCTACACCTTC. Translation gives CASRETGETYGYTF.

The CDR3 protein is CASSQDRSGGSYEQYF. In nucleotides, the CDR3 is TGTGCCAGCAGCCAAGATCGAAGCGGGGGCTCCTACGAGCAGTACTTC. V is TRBV4-2 and J is TRBJ2-7; 8 bases are a match to TRBD2. The CDR3 loop spans 16 amino acids. With 0 bases clipped from V and 0 bases from J, the junction kept 4 bases outside the gene matches. Germline CDR1 reads LGHNA; CDR2 reads YNFKEQ.

In this sample, this clonotype turned up many times. The chain couples TRBV6-1 to TRBJ1-4; D is unresolved. Trimming stripped 5 bases from V and 5 bases from J, with 12 bases between. The CDR3 spans 14 residues. CDR1 and CDR2 from the germline V gene are MNHNS and SASEGT. The CDR3 loop is CASSPAHVNEKLFF. Written as DNA, the CDR3 is TGTGCCAGCAGTCCCGCTCACGTCAATGAAAAACTGTTTTTT.

Ten or more counts support this clonotype. The chain combines TRBV12-3 or TRBV12-4 with TRBJ1-4, with 9 bases matching TRBD1. This CDR3 has 16 amino acids. J was trimmed by 4 bases and V by 3 bases; bases with no gene match: 6. CDR3 protein: CASSLVPGQGNEKLFF. In DNA form, the CDR3 reads TGTGCCAGCAGTTTGGTTCCGGGACAGGGTAATGAAAAACTGTTTTTT.

This clonotype was detected a few times. A much larger clone is a single base away; this may be a read error. V is TRBV27 and J is TRBJ2-7; D gene uncertain. CDR1 is MNHEY and CDR2 is SMNVEV in the germline V gene (reference sequence). V was cut by 6 bases and J by 6 bases, with 12 bases left in between. The CDR3 covers 12 residues. CDR3 in amino acids: CASSHSMGEQYF. DNA of the CDR3: TGTGCCAGCAGCCACAGTATGGGCGAGCAGTACTTC.

At least ten counts were recorded for this clonotype. CDR3 DNA: TGTGCCAGCCCGGGACTAGCGGGGGGAGTTGTGCCCTACAATGAGCAGTTCTTC. It is translated as CASPGLAGGVVPYNEQFF. V is TRBV2 and J is TRBJ2-1; 15 bases are shared with TRBD2. Germline values: CDR1 SNHLY, CDR2 FYNNEI. The V and J ends lost 8 bases and 2 bases, in that order; junction bases with no gene match: 10. The CDR3 totals 18 residues. Full variable domain (outside the CDR3, taken from reference TRBV2 and TRBJ2-1): EPEVTQTPSHQVTQMGQEVILRCVPISNHLYFYWYRQILGQKVEFLVSFYNNEISEKSEIFDDQFSVERPDGSNFTLKIRSTKLEDSAMYFCASPGLAGGVVPYNEQFFGPGTRLTVL.

The chain employs TRBV18 and TRBJ1-1; D ambiguous. Germline lookup yields CDR1 KGHSH and CDR2 LQKENI. Trimming shortened V by 5 bases and J by 3 bases, and 10 bases separated the two germline ends. This CDR3 is 13 amino acids long. The chain's CDR3 is CASSLGSHTEAFF. In nucleotides, the CDR3 is TGTGCCAGCTCATTGGGTTCGCACACTGAAGCTTTCTTT.